The clone carrying this T cell receptor (beta chain) turned up a few times. This entry comes from a study of blood T cell repertoires in COVID-19. Study information: COVID-19 samples from acute and convalescent phases originated in the United States, Italy and Spain.

Clones were sequenced by immunoSEQ multiplex PCR, and TCRdb holds only the in-frame ones, with some missing. The sample yields roughly 71,000 clones, approximately 85% seen once. The V end lost 5 bases, the J end lost 11 bases, and 15 bases lay between the germline ends. Looked up from germline, CDR1 is SGHDN and CDR2 is FVKESK. This CDR3 is 12 amino acids long. This sequence joins TRBV14 and TRBJ1-1, with D tentatively TRBD1 (6 bases). Sequencing was done on a sample of peripheral blood. The source is a man aged 45 to 65 with acute or convalescent COVID-19. The CDR3, as DNA: TGTGCCAGCAGCTTAACAGGGTACTCGGCTTTCTTT. Translation: CASSLTGYSAFF.